This T cell receptor beta chain was recorded in a study of T cell repertoires in cytomegalovirus infection. Turning to the study itself: Through public TCR beta signatures, both CMV infection and matching HLA type were indicated. Findings and limits, study-wide: Dominating the ex vivo response were TCR beta clonotypes that were CMV-specific and HLA-C-restricted. Public TCR beta family frequency separated CMV-and-HLA carriers, including in an independent cohort.

TCRdb reanalysed the reads using MiXCR and keeps one entry per CDR3 protein. This table holds more than 150,000 distinct CDR3 sequences, approximately 19% found once. Comment on this clonotype: Its antigen remains unidentified.

The sequence was obtained from a human donor in good health (CMV status not recorded). Some clones in this sample may be carry-over from other donors' samples. Sequenced input: PBMCs.

The CDR3 protein is CASSVGPTGELFF. Written as DNA, the CDR3 is TGTGCCAGCAGCGTAGGTCCCACGGGGGAGCTGTTTTTT. This chain connects TRBV9 to TRBJ2-2, with D hard to call. Germline lookup yields CDR1 SGDLS and CDR2 YYNGEE. The V end lost 0 bases, the J end lost 8 bases, and 8 bases lay between the germline ends. The CDR3 has 13 residues.